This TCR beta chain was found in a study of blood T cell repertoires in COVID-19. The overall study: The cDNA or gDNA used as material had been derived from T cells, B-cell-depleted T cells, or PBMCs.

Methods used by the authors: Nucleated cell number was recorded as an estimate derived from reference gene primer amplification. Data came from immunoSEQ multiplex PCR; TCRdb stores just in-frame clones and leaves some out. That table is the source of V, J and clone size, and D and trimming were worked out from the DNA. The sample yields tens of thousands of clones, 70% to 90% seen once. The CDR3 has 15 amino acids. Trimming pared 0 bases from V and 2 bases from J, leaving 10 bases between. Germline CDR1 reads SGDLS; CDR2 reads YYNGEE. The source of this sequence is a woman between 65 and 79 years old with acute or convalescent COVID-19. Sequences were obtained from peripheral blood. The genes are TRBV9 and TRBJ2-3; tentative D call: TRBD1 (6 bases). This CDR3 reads CASSVAGAPTDTQYF. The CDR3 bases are TGTGCCAGCAGCGTAGCAGGGGCCCCCACAGATACGCAGTATTTT.